This T cell receptor beta chain derives from a study of post-analysis software for immune sequencing data. Overall study context: The cohort encompassed relapsing-remitting, secondary progressive and progressive-relapsing multiple sclerosis disease courses. The study's findings and limits: About five TRBV segments occurring more often in patients than controls included TRBV5-6, TRBV5-1 and TRBV20-1. Strong co-clustering by F measure was seen for same-batch samples. Normalized Chao1 diversity in multiple sclerosis patients fell significantly below that of controls.

Ten or more counts support this clonotype. Its antigen is unidentified. Each TCR beta cDNA library carried unique molecular identifiers. Once about 0.85 to 10 million T cells were used, a few hundred thousand cDNA molecules resulted. TCRdb redid the calling of the PCR reads with MiXCR, one entry per CDR3 protein. The table includes some 260,000 distinct CDR3 sequences, 30% to 45% detected once. The CDR3 contains 14 residues. V lost 5 bases to trimming and J lost 4 bases, with 14 bases between them. The germline V gene has CDR1 SEHNR and CDR2 FQNEAQ (reference sequence). The chain has TRBV7-9 and TRBJ2-5, with D uncertain. Sequencing input: blood. The receptor's source is a girl aged 10-17 years with multiple sclerosis. The CDR3 reads CASSPPDKRETQYF. CDR3 sequence (DNA): TGTGCCAGCAGCCCCCCCGACAAGAGAGAGACCCAGTACTTC.